In its sample, the clone carrying this T cell receptor beta chain ranks as medium-sized (0.01 to 0.1%). What it recognizes is unknown. The data were produced by immunoSEQ multiplex PCR, yet TCRdb's version contains in-frame clones alone and is incomplete. The sample has over 2,000 clones, more than 20% seen once. This CDR3 has 18 residues. TCRbeta sequences of proliferating CFSE-low MLR cells were labeled alloreactive. The sample is drawn from a study of T cell clones after liver transplantation. V usage is TRBV21-1 and J usage is TRBJ2-7; TRBD2 is taken as the D call from the table, unchecked against the DNA. TRBV21-1 is a recognized pseudogene. The sequencing sample was made of CD8+ T cells from cultured PBMCs. The TCR comes from a human patient who received a liver transplant. Some of the T cells may derive from the graft donor. The CDR3 reads CASSNLRLAEFLPYEQYF. DNA for the CDR3: TGTGCCAGCAGCAATTTAAGACTAGCGGAATTCCTCCCCTACGAGCAGTACTTC.